These 15 T cell receptor beta chains were sequenced from one sample in a study of blood T cell repertoires in COVID-19. Sequencing was performed with immunoSEQ multiplex PCR; in TCRdb, only in-frame clones are kept and a portion is missing. This sample carries over 85,000 clones, 85% of them seen once, and the ten largest clones take 35% to 40%. Sequencing was performed on peripheral blood. The origin of the receptors is a man older than 75 with acute or convalescent COVID-19.

This clone was found once. The J gene is TRBJ2-4, the V gene TRBV5-4, with a tentative D call TRBD1 (6 bases). The CDR3 is 16 residues long. V was cut by 4 bases and J by 2 bases, with 16 bases left in between. The germline gives CDR1 SGHNT, CDR2 YYREEE (reference sequence). In nucleotides, the CDR3 is TGTGCCAGCAGCAGGGAAATTGGGACAACCAAAAACATTCAGTACTTC. Translating gives CASSREIGTTKNIQYF.

The chain is built from TRBV27 and TRBJ1-5; tentatively, D is TRBD1 (6 bases). The germline V and J ends were trimmed by 3 bases and 2 bases, with 14 bases remaining between them. Germline V gives CDR1 MNHEY, CDR2 SMNVEV (reference sequence). This CDR3 is built from 16 residues. The DNA of the CDR3 is TGTGCCAGCAGTTTGGGCAGGGGCAGAGGCAATCAGCCCCAGCATTTT. Protein product: CASSLGRGRGNQPQHF.

As to this clone: One end of the junction is discordant with germline, which a read error may explain. The chain couples TRBV7-7 to TRBJ2-1; 7 nucleotides align to TRBD2. Germline values: CDR1 SSHAT, CDR2 FNYEAQ (reference sequence). CDR3 size: 14 residues. CDR3 residues: CASSLGPGGDEQFF. The CDR3 coding sequence is TGTGCTAGCAGCTTAGGTCCGGGGGGTGATGAGCAGTTCTTC. Supplemented by reference TRBV7-7 and TRBJ2-1, the full variable domain reads GAGVSQSPRYKVTKRGQDVTLRCDPISSHATLYWYQQALGQGPEFLTYFNYEAQPDKSGLPSDRFSAERPEGSISTLTIQRTEQRDSAMYRCASSLGPGGDEQFFGPGTRLTVL.

The chain is built from TRBV6-5 and TRBJ1-5; no firm D call. CDR3 length equals 15 residues. CDR1 is MNHEY, CDR2 SVGAGI, per germline. V lost 0 bases and J lost 7, with 13 bases in between. The CDR3 loop reads CASSYSGTTGQPQHF. The CDR3 DNA reads TGTGCCAGCAGTTACTCGGGTACCACCGGGCAGCCCCAGCATTTT.

The J gene is TRBJ2-7, the V gene TRBV5-6; 11 bases map to TRBD2. This CDR3 comprises 17 residues. The ends lost 2 bases at V and 3 bases at J; junction bases unmatched: 10. Germline V lookup: CDR1 SGHDT, CDR2 YYEEEE. As DNA, the CDR3 is TGTGCCAGCAGCTTAGGCGTCGGGACTAGCGGTTACTACGAGCAGTACTTC. It specifies CASSLGVGTSGYYEQYF.

The chain links TRBV30 to TRBJ2-2; 12 bases agree with TRBD2. V shed 2 bases, J shed 5 bases, and the junction held 6 bases outside the gene matches. This CDR3 contains 16 residues. Germline CDR1 and CDR2: GTSNPN and SVGIG (reference sequence). This CDR3 reads CAWSSGLAGQTGELFF. The CDR3 bases are TGTGCCTGGAGTAGCGGACTAGCGGGACAAACCGGGGAGCTGTTTTTT.

The chain joins TRBV7-9 to TRBJ2-1, with 10 bases lining up with TRBD2. Germline assignment: CDR1 SEHNR and CDR2 FQNEAQ (reference sequence). V lost 4 bases, J lost 8 bases, and 11 bases stayed unmatched. This CDR3 contains 16 residues. The chain's CDR3 is CASSSPSGRGGDEQFF. The DNA for the CDR3 is TGTGCCAGCAGCTCCCCTAGCGGGAGAGGAGGCGATGAGCAGTTCTTC. The full variable domain, its missing parts supplied by reference TRBV7-9 and TRBJ2-1, is DTGVSQNPRHKITKRGQNVTFRCDPISEHNRLYWYRQTLGQGPEFLTYFQNEAQLEKSRLLSDRFSAERPKGSFSTLEIQRTEQGDSAMYLCASSSPSGRGGDEQFFGPGTRLTVL.

To note about this clone: Different DNA sequences within this sample yield the same CDR3. For the CDR3, the DNA is TGTGCCAGCAGCGCAGGGGTAGATACGCAGTATTTT. Amino acid sequence: CASSAGVDTQYF. The chain uses TRBV9 and TRBJ2-3; tentatively, D is TRBD1 (6 bases). V was cut by 3 bases and J by 5 bases, with 7 bases left in between. The CDR3 is 12 amino acids. The germline V gene encodes CDR1 SGDLS and CDR2 YYNGEE. Full variable domain (rest looked up from reference TRBV9 and TRBJ2-3): DSGVTQTPKHLITATGQRVTLRCSPRSGDLSVYWYQQSLDQGLQFLIQYYNGEERAKGNILERFSAQQFPDLHSELNLSSLELGDSALYFCASSAGVDTQYFGPGTRLTVL.

The rearrangement joins TRBV2 to TRBJ2-1; D possibly corresponds to TRBD1 (5 bases). Germline loops: CDR1 SNHLY, CDR2 FYNNEI. The CDR3 runs to 13 residues. Trimming took 6 bases from V and 2 from J, leaving 8 bases between them. The CDR3 DNA reads TGTGCCAGCAGCAGGGTCCCCTACAATGAGCAGTTCTTC. Its protein product is CASSRVPYNEQFF.

J is TRBJ2-3 and V is TRBV13; 13 bases map to TRBD2. V was clipped by 6 bases and J by 6 bases; unmatched bases: 21. CDR1 is PRHDT and CDR2 is FYEKMQ in the germline V gene (reference sequence). CDR3 size: 20 residues. The CDR3 sequence: CASSVYSRTSGRGNPDTQYF. The DNA of the CDR3 is TGTGCCAGCAGTGTTTACTCTCGGACTAGCGGGAGAGGGAATCCCGATACGCAGTATTTT. The complete variable domain, with remaining parts taken from reference TRBV13 and TRBJ2-3, reads AAGVIQSPRHLIKEKRETATLKCYPIPRHDTVYWYQQGPGQDPQFLISFYEKMQSDKGSIPDRFSAQQFSDYHSELNMSSLELGDSALYFCASSVYSRTSGRGNPDTQYFGPGTRLTVL.

The chain combines TRBV3-1 (or the pseudogene TRBV3-2) with TRBJ1-1; D remains unclear. Germline V CDR1 and CDR2: LGHDT, YNNKEL (reference sequence). This CDR3 is built from 17 residues. Between the trimmed V and J ends, which lost 1 base and 1 base, there was a span of 16 bases. The CDR3 DNA reads as TGTGCCAGCAGCCAAGTCGCCCGGGTGGCGACGAACACTGAAGCTTTCTTT. Protein: CASSQVARVATNTEAFF.

The V call is TRBV29-1, the J call TRBJ2-3; 10 bases align to TRBD2. Germline CDR1 is SQVTM and CDR2 is ANQGSEA. CDR3 length equals 15 residues. V dropped 2 bases and J dropped 4; count of bases not matched to a gene: 6. The CDR3 bases are TGCAGCGTTGAACTGAGCGGGAGGGCCTCAGATACGCAGTATTTT. Translated, it gives CSVELSGRASDTQYF.

This clone has a handful of counts. The V and J genes are TRBV3-1 (or the pseudogene TRBV3-2) and TRBJ2-7; possible D gene TRBD1, 6 bases. From germline, CDR1 is LGHDT and CDR2 YNNKEL (reference sequence). CDR3 length: 14 residues. V was clipped by 2 bases and J by 6 bases, with 14 bases between them. CDR3 nucleotides: TGTGCCAGCAGCCAAAGTTTACAGGGTCGCGAGCAGTACTTC. It translates to CASSQSLQGREQYF.

This chain connects TRBV28 to TRBJ1-5, with D perhaps matching TRBD1 (6 bases). The CDR3 covers 14 residues. V was cut by 3 bases and J by 5 bases, with 11 bases left in between. In germline, CDR1 is MDHEN, CDR2 SYDVKM. This CDR3 reads CASSLRGSDQPQHF. CDR3 DNA sequence: TGTGCCAGCAGTTTGAGGGGGTCGGATCAGCCCCAGCATTTT.

The chain carries TRBV4-3 and TRBJ2-2, with 14 bases that match TRBD2. Trimming took 3 bases from V and 4 from J; bases not matched to a gene: 1. Germline lookup yields CDR1 LGHNA and CDR2 YSLEER. This CDR3 is built from 16 residues. For the CDR3, the DNA is TGCGCCAGCAGCCAGGGACTAGCGGGAGCCACCGGGGAGCTGTTTTTT. Its translation is CASSQGLAGATGELFF.